The 25 T cell receptor beta chains below were found in one sample sequenced in a study of cytomegalovirus exposure and HLA in healthy donors. Repertoires were generated with immunoSEQ multiplex PCR, while TCRdb's copy carries only in-frame clones and drops some. The sample has roughly 280,000 clones, approximately 86% seen once; the top ten hold approximately 1%. The sequenced sample was PBMCs. The receptors come from a woman aged 18-35 years in good health and CMV-seronegative.

J is TRBJ1-4 and V is TRBV7-9, with D unclear. Trimming removed 4 bases from V and 11 bases from J, with 14 bases in between. The CDR3 loop spans 13 amino acids. Germline lookup yields CDR1 SEHNR and CDR2 FQNEAQ (reference sequence). CDR3 nucleotide sequence: TGTGCCAGCAGCTCGGGGTCCGGTTTTAAACTGTTTTTT. Its protein is CASSSGSGFKLFF.

The rearrangement joins TRBV5-4 to TRBJ2-1, with 7 bases fitting TRBD2. The CDR3 is made up of 16 amino acids. V shed 4 bases, J shed 5 bases, and the junction held 12 bases outside the gene matches. Germline V lookup: CDR1 SGHNT, CDR2 YYREEE (reference sequence). The CDR3 DNA follows: TGTGCCAGCAGCCCGGGGGGAAGGCCTCGGAACAATGAGCAGTTCTTC. It yields the protein CASSPGGRPRNNEQFF.

This clone was counted a single time. The chain recombines TRBV2 with TRBJ1-5, with TRBD1 identical over 8 bases. J lost 7 bases, V lost 6 bases, and 11 bases had no gene match. CDR1 is SNHLY and CDR2 is FYNNEI in the germline V gene. The CDR3 has 15 amino acids. Here the CDR3 reads CASRREAGGDQPQHF. The CDR3 DNA follows: TGTGCCAGCAGAAGAGAAGCAGGGGGCGACCAGCCCCAGCATTTT.

The V call is TRBV19, the J call TRBJ1-1; D is unclear. The CDR3 length is 14 residues. Germline V gene lookup returns CDR1 LNHDA and CDR2 SQIVND (reference sequence). The V and J ends lost 1 base and 1 base respectively, with 7 bases between them. Here the CDR3 DNA reads TGTGCCAGTAGTATAGTGGCGGAGAACACTGAAGCTTTCTTT. Translated, it gives CASSIVAENTEAFF.

The chain recombines TRBV30 with TRBJ1-5, with a possible D match to TRBD1 (5 bases). Germline CDR1 reads GTSNPN; CDR2 reads SVGIG (reference sequence). The CDR3 sequence is 13 residues long. Between the trimmed V and J ends, which lost 0 bases and 3 bases, there was a span of 6 bases. This CDR3 is CAWSVQDNQPQHF. DNA for the CDR3: TGTGCCTGGAGTGTACAGGACAATCAGCCCCAGCATTTT.

The chain carries TRBV27 and TRBJ2-7; D unresolved. The CDR3 spans 16 residues. Trimming removed 6 bases from V and 0 bases from J, with 18 bases in between. Per the germline V gene, CDR1 is MNHEY and CDR2 is SMNVEV (reference sequence). The CDR3 coding sequence is TGTGCCAGCAGCCAAAGACGGGTCAAAGACTCCTACGAGCAGTACTTC. Translation gives CASSQRRVKDSYEQYF.

The chain carries TRBV19 and TRBJ1-1, with D perhaps TRBD1 (5 bases). The CDR3 loop spans 14 amino acids. Germline loops: CDR1 LNHDA, CDR2 SQIVND (reference sequence). The ends were cut back, 3 bases at V and 0 bases at J, with 8 bases in the middle. The CDR3 DNA reads TGTGCCAGTAGTATCCAGGGTATGAACACTGAAGCTTTCTTT. It yields the protein CASSIQGMNTEAFF. The entire variable domain, with the rest obtained from reference TRBV19 and TRBJ1-1, is as follows: DGGITQSPKYLFRKEGQNVTLSCEQNLNHDAMYWYRQDPGQGLRLIYYSQIVNDFQKGDIAEGYSVSREKKESFPLTVTSAQKNPTAFYLCASSIQGMNTEAFFGQGTRLTVV.

The chain has TRBV6-5 and TRBJ2-1; no reliable D call. The CDR3 spans 13 residues. Looked up from germline, CDR1 is MNHEY and CDR2 is SVGAGI. V lost 6 bases, J lost 6 bases, and 12 bases lay in between. The DNA of the CDR3 is TGTGCCAGCAGACCCACTCGTTTCAATGAGCAGTTCTTC. This sequence encodes CASRPTRFNEQFF.

This clone appeared once. The chain carries TRBV28 and TRBJ1-5; no definite D call. The CDR3 loop spans 16 amino acids. CDR1 and CDR2 (germline): MDHEN, SYDVKM. Trimming cost V 6 bases and J 4 bases, with 19 bases left between them. The CDR3 sequence is CASRPYLLEINQPQHF. Written as DNA, the CDR3 is TGTGCCAGCAGACCGTACCTACTCGAGATTAATCAGCCCCAGCATTTT.

The chain couples TRBV19 to TRBJ2-1; 10 bases map to TRBD2. Looked up from germline, CDR1 is LNHDA and CDR2 is SQIVND (reference sequence). V shed 4 bases and J 4 bases; nucleotides not matched to a gene: 4. This CDR3 region has 15 residues. DNA for the CDR3: TGTGCCAGTAGTAGTCTAGCGGGGGATTACAATGAGCAGTTCTTC. It is translated as CASSSLAGDYNEQFF. Filled out from reference TRBV19 and TRBJ2-1, the complete variable domain reads DGGITQSPKYLFRKEGQNVTLSCEQNLNHDAMYWYRQDPGQGLRLIYYSQIVNDFQKGDIAEGYSVSREKKESFPLTVTSAQKNPTAFYLCASSSLAGDYNEQFFGPGTRLTVL.

This clone occurred a few times. The chain employs TRBV19 and TRBJ1-1; the D gene is possibly TRBD1 (6 bases). Looked up from germline, CDR1 is LNHDA and CDR2 is SQIVND (reference sequence). Trimming left V 5 bases short and J 1 base short, with 14 bases between. This CDR3 has 15 residues. The CDR3 protein is CASSPPGHKNTEAFF. The CDR3 DNA reads TGTGCCAGTAGTCCACCGGGACACAAGAACACTGAAGCTTTCTTT.

The gene calls are TRBV30 and TRBJ2-7; the match to TRBD1 covers 7 bases. After removal of 1 base from V and 6 bases from J, the junction contained 9 bases not matched to a gene. Germline loops: CDR1 GTSNPN, CDR2 SVGIG (reference sequence). The CDR3 has 14 amino acids. The CDR3 here is CAWSGANRGSEQYF. CDR3 in DNA: TGTGCCTGGAGTGGGGCGAACAGGGGATCCGAGCAGTACTTC.

This clone has a single count. The chain combines TRBV6-5 with TRBJ1-2, with a possible D match to TRBD1 (6 bases). The V end lost 0 bases, the J end lost 4 bases, and 9 bases lay between the germline ends. The germline gives CDR1 MNHEY, CDR2 SVGAGI. The CDR3 contains 14 residues. For the CDR3, the DNA is TGTGCCAGCAGTTACTCATCAGGGGCCTATGGCTACACCTTC. It encodes CASSYSSGAYGYTF.

This clone has a single count. This sequence joins TRBV28 and TRBJ2-7; tentatively, D is TRBD1 (6 bases). CDR3 length: 16 amino acids. CDR1 is MDHEN, CDR2 SYDVKM, per germline. V lost 6 bases to trimming and J lost 3 bases, with 21 bases between them. CDR3 amino acids: CASSPPLPGHNYEQYF. In DNA form, the CDR3 reads TGTGCCAGCAGCCCCCCCCTACCGGGACACAACTACGAGCAGTACTTC.

Written as DNA, the CDR3 is TGTGCCAGCAGCTTGGGGGGACAGTCCTACAATGAGCAGTTCTTC. Residues: CASSLGGQSYNEQFF. The V and J genes are TRBV5-4 and TRBJ2-1; 7 nucleotides agree with TRBD1. Germline loops: CDR1 SGHNT, CDR2 YYREEE (reference sequence). V trimming: 0 bases; J trimming: 1 base; junction bases outside the gene matches: 1. This CDR3 is 15 amino acids long.

The rearrangement joins TRBV4-1 to TRBJ2-5; 8 positions match TRBD1. Germline assignment: CDR1 MGHRA and CDR2 YSYEKL. This CDR3 has 15 amino acids. J gave up 4 bases and V 1 base, and 5 bases lay outside the gene matches. The CDR3 sequence is CASSQVPGGSETQYF. CDR3 nucleotides: TGCGCCAGCAGCCAAGTACCAGGGGGCTCAGAGACCCAGTACTTC.

The chain combines TRBV2 with TRBJ1-3; 8 nucleotides match TRBD1. In germline, CDR1 is SNHLY, CDR2 FYNNEI. The V segment lost 8 bases and the J segment 0 bases; nucleotides outside the gene matches: 6. The CDR3 is made up of 15 amino acids. CDR3 sequence: CASGNRGTSGNTIYF. The DNA for the CDR3 is TGTGCCAGCGGTAACAGGGGGACCTCTGGAAACACCATATATTTT.

This clone has only a few counts. The chain uses TRBV9 and TRBJ1-2; 10 bases match TRBD1. CDR1 SGDLS and CDR2 YYNGEE come from the germline V gene. This CDR3 has 14 residues. V lost 4 bases and J lost 4; bases outside the gene matches: 4. The CDR3 sequence is CASSPGQGSYGYTF. CDR3 nucleotides: TGTGCCAGCAGCCCGGGACAGGGGAGCTATGGCTACACCTTC.

This clone was picked up a small number of times. The rearrangement links TRBV30 to TRBJ1-6, with no clear D. Germline loops: CDR1 GTSNPN, CDR2 SVGIG (reference sequence). V lost 2 bases, J lost 5 bases, and 7 bases lay in between. This CDR3 is built from 13 residues. The CDR3 nucleotides are TGTGCCTGGAGTAGAGATGATAATTCACCCCTCCACTTT. Translating it yields CAWSRDDNSPLHF. The full variable domain, in which reference TRBV30 and TRBJ1-6 provide the parts outside the CDR3, is SQTIHQWPATLVQPVGSPLSLECTVEGTSNPNLYWYRQAAGRGLQLLFYSVGIGQISSEVPQNLSASRPQDRQFILSSKKLLLSDSGFYLCAWSRDDNSPLHFGNGTRLTVT.

The rearrangement joins TRBV30 to TRBJ2-7, with 7 bases aligning to TRBD2. The V gene end was trimmed by 1 base and the J gene end by 6 bases; junction bases not matched to a gene: 6. Germline V gives CDR1 GTSNPN, CDR2 SVGIG (reference sequence). This CDR3 comprises 13 residues. CDR3 protein: CAWSARGVGEQYF. The CDR3, as DNA: TGTGCCTGGAGTGCCCGGGGGGTCGGCGAGCAGTACTTC. Complete variable domain (other parts from reference TRBV30 and TRBJ2-7): SQTIHQWPATLVQPVGSPLSLECTVEGTSNPNLYWYRQAAGRGLQLLFYSVGIGQISSEVPQNLSASRPQDRQFILSSKKLLLSDSGFYLCAWSARGVGEQYFGPGTRLTVT.

The V and J genes are TRBV19 and TRBJ2-2, with 9 bases that match TRBD2. Germline V gene lookup returns CDR1 LNHDA and CDR2 SQIVND (reference sequence). Trimming took 5 bases from V and 7 from J; bases not matched to a gene: 8. The CDR3 runs to 15 residues. CDR3 bases: TGTGCCAGTAGTTGGGGGACTAGCACAAGCGGGGAGCTGTTTTTT. Encoded protein: CASSWGTSTSGELFF. The entire variable domain, with the rest obtained from reference TRBV19 and TRBJ2-2, is as follows: DGGITQSPKYLFRKEGQNVTLSCEQNLNHDAMYWYRQDPGQGLRLIYYSQIVNDFQKGDIAEGYSVSREKKESFPLTVTSAQKNPTAFYLCASSWGTSTSGELFFGEGSRLTVL.

CDR3 DNA sequence: TGCGCCAGCAGCCAGGTGGAGACAGCACGCTCCTACGAGCAGTACTTC. Amino acids: CASSQVETARSYEQYF. V and J are TRBV4-1 and TRBJ2-7; possible D gene TRBD1, 5 bases. Germline CDR1 reads MGHRA; CDR2 reads YSYEKL. With 3 bases removed from V and 0 bases from J, the gap between germline ends came to 15 bases. This CDR3 comprises 16 residues.

This clone has only a few counts. The rearrangement links TRBV7-6 to TRBJ2-7, with a weak D call TRBD2 (6 bases). Germline V gene sequence: CDR1 SGHVS, CDR2 FNYEAQ. The CDR3 is made up of 13 amino acids. Trimming cost V 4 bases and J 7 bases, with 14 bases left between them. The chain's CDR3 is CASSSGEATEQYF. The CDR3 DNA sequence: TGTGCCAGCAGCTCGGGGGAGGCGACGGAGCAGTACTTC.

The V call is TRBV30, the J call TRBJ2-1, with a possible D match to TRBD2 (6 bases). Trimming left V 5 bases short and J 9 bases short, with 29 bases between. The CDR3 has 17 residues. The germline V gene encodes CDR1 GTSNPN and CDR2 SVGIG (reference sequence). Written as DNA, the CDR3 is TGTGCCTGGTTGACAAATCTCGATCGCGGGGACGTCACTGAGCAGTTCTTC. Translating it yields CAWLTNLDRGDVTEQFF.

This clone was seen a few times. The chain employs TRBV12-5 and TRBJ2-1, with a tentative D call TRBD1 (6 bases). V was trimmed by 6 bases and J by 7 bases, leaving 7 bases between them. Germline-derived CDR1 and CDR2 are LGHNT and FRNRAP. The CDR3 is 11 amino acids. The CDR3 nucleotides read TGTGCTAGTGGGAGGGGGAATGAGCAGTTCTTC. Protein: CASGRGNEQFF.